The source of this T cell receptor (beta chain) is a study of T cell responses to AZD1222 COVID-19 vaccine. Analysis merged second doses at about 4 or about 12 weeks. Repertoires were generated with immunoSEQ multiplex PCR, while TCRdb's copy carries only in-frame clones and drops some. The sample shows roughly 100,000 clones, about 91% of them seen only once. CDR1 SGHTA and CDR2 FQGNSA come from the germline V gene. V trimming: 1 base; J trimming: 5 bases; junction bases outside the gene matches: 12. This CDR3 has 18 amino acids. A single count supports this clone. Antigen: not known. Study-wide findings and caveats: Vaccine-associated CD4 TCRs spanned spike, dominant at 160-218 and 743-854. Vaccination with two AZD1222 doses was followed by a rise in Spike-specific TCR breadth and depth. Researchers took repertoire samples only after the peak T cell response had come.

This TCR came from an adult who received the AZD1222 COVID-19 vaccine. The genes are TRBV7-2 and TRBJ2-3; 10 bases fit TRBD2. The sample here was peripheral blood, taken 28 days after the second AZD1222 dose. CDR3 nucleotide sequence: TGTGCCAGCAGCTTAGGTCCTAGCGGGAGTGCCGCCGGAGATACGCAGTATTTT. Translating it yields CASSLGPSGSAAGDTQYF.